This TCR beta chain was found in a study of T-cell reconstitution after alpha-beta-depleted transplantation in children. Preparing the TCRbeta library involved the use of unique molecular identifiers. TCRdb used MiXCR to reprocess the PCR reads, holding one entry per CDR3 protein. There are about 350,000 distinct CDR3 sequences in the sample; more than 10% occur only once, and 4.3% lies in the top ten. This CDR3 spans 17 amino acids. Germline CDR1 reads SEHNR; CDR2 reads FQNEAQ (reference sequence). The J segment lost 6 bases and the V segment lost 5 bases, leaving 11 bases of the junction unmatched. In this sample, this clonotype turned up a few times.

Source: PBMCs, taken from the stem cell graft. The chain has TRBV7-9 and TRBJ2-1, with 12 bases matching TRBD1. This TCR derives from a human donor who donated a stem cell graft to a child with Fanconi anemia. The CDR3 region has the DNA TGTGCCAGCAGCCTAGAACCGGGACAGGGGGCGGTCAATGAGCAGTTCTTC. It translates to CASSLEPGQGAVNEQFF.